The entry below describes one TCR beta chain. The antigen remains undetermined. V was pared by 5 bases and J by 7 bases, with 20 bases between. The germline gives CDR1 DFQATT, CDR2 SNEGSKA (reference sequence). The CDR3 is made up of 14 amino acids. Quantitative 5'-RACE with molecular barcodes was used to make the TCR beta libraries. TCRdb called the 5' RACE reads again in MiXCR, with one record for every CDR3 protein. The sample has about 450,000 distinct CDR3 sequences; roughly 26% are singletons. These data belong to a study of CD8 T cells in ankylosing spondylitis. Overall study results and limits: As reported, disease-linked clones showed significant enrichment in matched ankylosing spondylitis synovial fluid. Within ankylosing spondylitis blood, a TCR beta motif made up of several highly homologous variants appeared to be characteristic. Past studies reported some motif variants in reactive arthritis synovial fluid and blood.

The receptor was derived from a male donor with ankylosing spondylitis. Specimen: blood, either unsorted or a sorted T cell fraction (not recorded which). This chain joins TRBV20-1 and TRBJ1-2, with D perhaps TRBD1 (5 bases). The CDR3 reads CSAFSGTDSVGYTF. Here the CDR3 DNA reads TGCAGTGCTTTCTCCGGGACCGACTCGGTTGGCTACACCTTC.